These 9 T cell receptor beta chains were all obtained from the same sample, sequenced in a study of regulatory T cells in long-lasting Graves disease. iRepertoire HTBI primers and Arm-PCR of CDR3 regions built TCR beta libraries. Each CDR3 protein gets one entry after TCRdb re-called the multiplex PCR reads with MiXCR. This table has hundreds of thousands of distinct CDR3 sequences, more than 15% appearing once. As to time point: newly diagnosed GD, antithyroid drugs for less than 3 months. Making the TCR library involved RNA that had been extracted from PBMCs. In addition, the sample was reused for a study of T cells in Graves' hyperthyroidism and ophthalmopathy.

The specimen was peripheral blood mononuclear cells (PBMCs), collected at new diagnosis, from a patient treated with antithyroid drugs. The receptors were sampled from a woman between 40 and 65 years old with Graves disease.

The genes are TRBV12-3 or TRBV12-4 and TRBJ1-5; D gene ambiguous. Trimming stripped 5 bases from V and 3 bases from J, with 11 bases between. This CDR3 has 14 residues. CDR3 in DNA: TGTGCCAGCAGTACCACAGAAGCCAATCAGCCCCAGCATTTT. This codes for CASSTTEANQPQHF.

Ten or more counts support this clonotype. V usage is TRBV5-1 and J usage is TRBJ2-3; D call uncertain. The CDR3 is 15 residues long. Germline V gene data show CDR1 as SGHRS and CDR2 as YFSETQ. V was trimmed by 5 bases and J by 0 bases, leaving 13 bases between them. This CDR3 is CASSYRRPSTDTQYF. The CDR3 DNA reads as TGCGCCAGCAGTTACAGACGACCGAGCACAGATACGCAGTATTTT.

This clonotype came up many times. J is TRBJ2-1 and V is TRBV10-3, with D uncertain. The CDR3 is 15 residues long. Looked up from germline, CDR1 is ENHRY and CDR2 is SYGVKD. Trimming removed 3 bases at V and 0 bases at J, with 9 bases between. The CDR3 DNA sequence: TGTGCCATCAGTGATCGGCTGAGCTCCTACAATGAGCAGTTCTTC. Its protein product is CAISDRLSSYNEQFF.

In this sample, this clonotype turned up many times. The V gene is TRBV12-5, the J gene TRBJ1-1; D is perhaps TRBD1 (6 bases). The CDR3 runs 13 residues. CDR1 is LGHNT, CDR2 FRNRAP, per germline. The ends were cut back, 5 bases at V and 6 bases at J, with 13 bases in the middle. The CDR3 sequence is CASGPGTSPEAFF. As DNA, the CDR3 is TGTGCTAGTGGTCCCGGGACATCGCCTGAAGCTTTCTTT. Based on the CDR3 plus reference TRBV12-5 and TRBJ1-1, the full variable domain is DARVTQTPRHKVTEMGQEVTMRCQPILGHNTVFWYRQTMMQGLELLAYFRNRAPLDDSGMPKDRFSAEMPDATLATLKIQPSEPRDSAVYFCASGPGTSPEAFFGQGTRLTVV.

This clonotype was seen a handful of times. The V call is TRBV3-1, the J call TRBJ1-2; no firm D call. Trimming stripped 4 bases from V and 3 bases from J, with 21 bases between. The CDR3 length is 17 residues. Germline CDR1 is LGHDT and CDR2 is YNNKEL (reference sequence). CDR3 loop: CASSPTAAGAPYYGYTF. CDR3 nucleotide sequence: TGTGCCAGCAGCCCCACGGCGGCAGGTGCCCCTTACTATGGCTACACCTTC.

The V and J genes are TRBV25-1 and TRBJ1-1; unclear D gene. CDR3 size: 16 residues. Germline CDR1 MGHDK, CDR2 SYGVNS. Trimming took off 2 bases at V and 4 bases at J, with 17 bases between the two ends. The DNA for the CDR3 is TGTGCCAGCAGTGAAGAAGAGTTAAGGTGGGGCACTGAAGCTTTCTTT. Protein product: CASSEEELRWGTEAFF.

This clonotype was observed a single time. The chain employs TRBV18 and TRBJ2-6; TRBD1 matches 8 bases. V lost 6 bases to trimming and J lost 5 bases; unmatched junction nucleotides: 9. Germline V gene sequence: CDR1 KGHSH, CDR2 LQKENI. CDR3 length equals 16 residues. The CDR3 DNA follows: TGTGCCAGCTCTTCCGGGACAGGACCTAGGGCCAACGTCCTGACTTTC. It translates to CASSSGTGPRANVLTF.

The CDR3 nucleotides read TGTGCCTGGAGTCTTAATAGCCGGAGGTTCTTC. Translating it yields CAWSLNSRRFF. The genes are TRBV30 and TRBJ2-1; unclear D gene. Germline CDR1 reads GTSNPN; CDR2 reads SVGIG (reference sequence). This CDR3 contains 11 residues. The germline V and J ends were trimmed by 2 bases and 15 bases, with 14 bases remaining between them.

CDR3 sequence (DNA): TGCGCCAGCAGCCCGCGGAGGCAGGGTGGGGACGAGCAGTACTTC. Translating it yields CASSPRRQGGDEQYF. The J gene is TRBJ2-7, the V gene TRBV4-3; TRBD1 or TRBD2 may be the D gene (5 bases each). Germline values: CDR1 LGHNA, CDR2 YSLEER. With 4 bases removed from V and 5 bases from J, the gap between germline ends came to 18 bases. This CDR3 contains 15 residues.